This T cell receptor (beta chain) comes out of a study of CD8+ T cells in alopecia areata. Study as a whole: Treatment comprised oral tofacitinib, 5 to 10 mg twice daily, in treated patients. Points from the study as a whole: Higher clonality was seen in lesional scalp than in normal scalp, especially in alopecia totalis/universalis. Scalp samples also yield sequences of resident alphabeta T cells from normal skin. Compared with mice, patients displayed less clear TCR sharing, possibly for HLA-related reasons.

Reverse transcription of extracted RNA yielded cDNA, which provided the sequencing template. The repertoire was sequenced with immunoSEQ multiplex PCR; TCRdb's copy has only in-frame clones and lacks some. The sample holds 200,000 or so clones, 50% to 60% seen once. Germline trimming cut 3 bases from V and 5 bases from J; bases unmatched to any gene: 1. Looked up from germline, CDR1 is KGHSH and CDR2 is LQKENI. This CDR3 has 15 residues. Concerning this clone itself: The antigen remains unidentified.

The chain joins TRBV18 to TRBJ2-1; 13 bases agree with TRBD2. Sample: CD4+ T cells sorted from blood, taken at week 0. This TCR derives from a human donor with alopecia areata. The CDR3 DNA follows: TGTGCCAGCTCACCCGGACTAGCGGGGGACAATGAGCAGTTCTTC. It encodes CASSPGLAGDNEQFF.